The 3 T cell receptor beta chains in this list originate from one sample, sequenced in a study of cytomegalovirus exposure and HLA in healthy donors. The PCR made use of 60 Vbeta and 13 Jbeta primers. Assay: immunoSEQ multiplex PCR; the TCRdb copy retains only in-frame clones and omits some. The sample gives fewer than 70,000 clones, around 68% of which show up once; 10% to 11% is in the top ten. Sample: PBMCs. These TCRs come from a woman aged 25 to 39 in good health and CMV-seronegative.

This clone was seen more than once but under ten times. V usage is TRBV30 and J usage is TRBJ2-3, with D perhaps TRBD2 (6 bases). Trimming left V 8 bases short and J 4 bases short, with 13 bases between. The CDR3 is made up of 12 amino acids. From germline, CDR1 is GTSNPN and CDR2 SVGIG (reference sequence). The CDR3 is CAVQPGADTQYF. CDR3 nucleotides: TGTGCCGTCCAACCGGGGGCAGATACGCAGTATTTT.

The sample holds one count of this clone. The rearrangement uses TRBV14 and TRBJ2-7; D may be TRBD1 (6 bases). This CDR3 is built from 14 residues. From germline, CDR1 is SGHDN and CDR2 FVKESK. V lost 4 bases, J lost 4 bases, and 14 bases lay in between. CDR3 bases: TGTGCCAGCAGCCGCGCCGGGACAAGATACGAGCAGTACTTC. Protein sequence: CASSRAGTRYEQYF.

V is TRBV5-6 and J is TRBJ1-2, with D hard to call. V lost 0 bases, J lost 2 bases, and 5 bases lay in between. The germline CDR1 and CDR2 sequences are SGHDT and YYEEEE. The CDR3 runs 13 residues. The CDR3 region has the DNA TGTGCCAGCAGCTTGGGGCAGAACTATGGCTACACCTTC. Protein: CASSLGQNYGYTF.